The 4 T cell receptor beta chains reported below all come from one sample, sequenced in a study of cytomegalovirus exposure and HLA in healthy donors. The protocol was immunoSEQ multiplex PCR, while the TCRdb copy is restricted to in-frame clones and leaves out a portion. This table has about 92,000 clones, approximately 93% appearing once. The sample comprised PBMCs. The receptors were sampled from a woman in her twenties or thirties in good health and CMV-seropositive.

This chain uses TRBV13 with TRBJ2-2; 14 nucleotides align to TRBD2. V was pared by 5 bases and J by 6 bases, with 2 bases of the junction left unmatched. There are 15 residues in the CDR3. The germline gives CDR1 PRHDT, CDR2 FYEKMQ (reference sequence). The CDR3, as DNA: TGTGCCAGCAGCCCGGGACTAGCGGGAGCCGGGGAGCTGTTTTTT. Amino acids: CASSPGLAGAGELFF.

The sample holds one count of this clone. The chain employs TRBV4-3 and TRBJ2-1; 7 bases match TRBD1. Germline CDR1 reads LGHNA; CDR2 reads YSLEER. V dropped 5 bases and J dropped 0; count of bases not matched to a gene: 4. This CDR3 has 15 amino acids. The CDR3 is CASSGQVSSYNEQFF. The CDR3 bases are TGCGCCAGCAGCGGACAGGTTAGCTCCTACAATGAGCAGTTCTTC.

This chain joins TRBV11-3 and TRBJ2-2, with 7 bases lining up with TRBD2. V lost 7 bases and J lost 2; bases outside the gene matches: 4. The CDR3 loop spans 14 amino acids. CDR1 is SGHNT, CDR2 YENEEA, per germline. For the CDR3, the DNA is TGTGCCAGCATGGCGGGAGATAACACCGGGGAGCTGTTTTTT. This gives the protein CASMAGDNTGELFF.

The J gene is TRBJ1-1, the V gene TRBV18; 9 bases are shared with TRBD1. The CDR3 is 13 amino acids. Looked up from germline, CDR1 is KGHSH and CDR2 is LQKENI. The V gene end was trimmed by 6 bases and the J gene end by 8 bases; junction bases not matched to a gene: 7. CDR3 loop: CASSEGTGLEAFF. The CDR3 region has the DNA TGTGCCAGCTCTGAGGGGACAGGGTTAGAAGCTTTCTTT.